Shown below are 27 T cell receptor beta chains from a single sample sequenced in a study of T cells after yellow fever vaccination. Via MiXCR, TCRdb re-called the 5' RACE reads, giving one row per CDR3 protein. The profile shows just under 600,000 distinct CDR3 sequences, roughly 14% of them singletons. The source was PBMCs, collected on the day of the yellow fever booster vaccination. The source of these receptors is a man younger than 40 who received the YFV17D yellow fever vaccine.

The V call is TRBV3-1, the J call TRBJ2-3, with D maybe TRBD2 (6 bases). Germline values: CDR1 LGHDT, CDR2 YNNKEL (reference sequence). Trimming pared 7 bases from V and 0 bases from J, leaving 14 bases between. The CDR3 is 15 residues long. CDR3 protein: CASTIGAGSTDTQYF. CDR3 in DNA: TGTGCCAGCACCATAGGGGCGGGGAGCACAGATACGCAGTATTTT.

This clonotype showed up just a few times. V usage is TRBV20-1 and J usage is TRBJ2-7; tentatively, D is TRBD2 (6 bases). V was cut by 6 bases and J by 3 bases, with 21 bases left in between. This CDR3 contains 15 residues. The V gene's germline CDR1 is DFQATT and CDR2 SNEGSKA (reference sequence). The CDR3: CSARGHTGTFYEQYF. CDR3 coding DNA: TGCAGTGCGCGAGGCCACACCGGGACTTTCTACGAGCAGTACTTC.

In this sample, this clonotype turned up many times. The CDR3 DNA reads as TGCGCCAGCAGCTCGGGACAGAACACAGATACGCAGTATTTT. It specifies CASSSGQNTDTQYF. The J gene is TRBJ2-3, the V gene TRBV5-1, with 7 positions matching TRBD1. J lost 2 bases, V lost 3 bases, and 3 bases had no gene match. Germline V lookup: CDR1 SGHRS, CDR2 YFSETQ. CDR3 length equals 14 residues.

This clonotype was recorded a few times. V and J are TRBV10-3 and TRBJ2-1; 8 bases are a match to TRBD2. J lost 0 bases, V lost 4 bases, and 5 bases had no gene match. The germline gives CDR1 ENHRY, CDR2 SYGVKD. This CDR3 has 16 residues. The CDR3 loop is CAISGLAGSSYNEQFF. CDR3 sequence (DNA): TGTGCCATCAGTGGATTAGCGGGAAGCTCCTACAATGAGCAGTTCTTC.

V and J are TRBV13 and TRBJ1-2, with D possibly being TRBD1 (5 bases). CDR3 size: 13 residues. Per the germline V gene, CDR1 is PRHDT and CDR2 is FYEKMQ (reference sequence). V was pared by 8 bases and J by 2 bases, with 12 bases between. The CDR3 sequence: CASVGDLNYGYTF. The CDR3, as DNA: TGTGCCAGCGTGGGGGATTTGAACTATGGCTACACCTTC.

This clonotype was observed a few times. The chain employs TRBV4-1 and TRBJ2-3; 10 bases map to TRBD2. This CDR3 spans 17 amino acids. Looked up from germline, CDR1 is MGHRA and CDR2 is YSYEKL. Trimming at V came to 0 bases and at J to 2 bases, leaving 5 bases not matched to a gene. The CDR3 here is CASSQERAGGNTDTQYF. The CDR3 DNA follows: TGCGCCAGCAGCCAAGAAAGAGCGGGAGGGAACACAGATACGCAGTATTTT.

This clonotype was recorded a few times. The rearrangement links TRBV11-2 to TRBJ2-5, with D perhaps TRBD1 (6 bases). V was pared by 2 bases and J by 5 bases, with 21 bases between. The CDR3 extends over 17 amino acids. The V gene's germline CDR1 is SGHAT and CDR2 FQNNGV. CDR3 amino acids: CASSLIGPDRPGETQYF. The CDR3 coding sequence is TGTGCCAGCAGCTTAATCGGACCCGACAGGCCCGGGGAGACCCAGTACTTC.

CDR3 amino acids: CSARVSRGGANVLTF. The CDR3 nucleotides read TGCAGTGCTAGAGTTTCTCGGGGAGGGGCCAACGTCCTGACTTTC. The rearrangement uses TRBV20-1 and TRBJ2-6; maybe TRBD2 (5 bases). CDR3 length: 15 residues. In germline, CDR1 is DFQATT, CDR2 SNEGSKA (reference sequence). Trimming took off 1 base at V and 4 bases at J, with 11 bases between the two ends.

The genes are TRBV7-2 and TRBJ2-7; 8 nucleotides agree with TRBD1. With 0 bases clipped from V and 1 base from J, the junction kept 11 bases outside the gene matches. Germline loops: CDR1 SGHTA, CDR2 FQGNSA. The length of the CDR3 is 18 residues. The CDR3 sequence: CASSLALGPGGASYEQYF. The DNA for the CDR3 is TGTGCCAGCAGCTTAGCCCTAGGCCCAGGGGGCGCATCCTACGAGCAGTACTTC.

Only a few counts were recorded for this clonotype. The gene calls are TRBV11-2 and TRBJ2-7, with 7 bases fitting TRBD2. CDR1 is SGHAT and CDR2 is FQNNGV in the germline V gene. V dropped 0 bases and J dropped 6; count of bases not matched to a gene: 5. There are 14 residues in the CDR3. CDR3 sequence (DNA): TGTGCCAGCAGCTTAGAAAGGACTAGTTTCGAGCAGTACTTC. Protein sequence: CASSLERTSFEQYF.

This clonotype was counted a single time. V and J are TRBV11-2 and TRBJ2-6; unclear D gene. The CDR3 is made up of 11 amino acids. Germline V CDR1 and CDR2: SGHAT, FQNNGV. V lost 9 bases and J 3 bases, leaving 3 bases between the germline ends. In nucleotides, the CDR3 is TGTGCCAGTTATGGGGCCAACGTCCTGACTTTC. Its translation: CASYGANVLTF.

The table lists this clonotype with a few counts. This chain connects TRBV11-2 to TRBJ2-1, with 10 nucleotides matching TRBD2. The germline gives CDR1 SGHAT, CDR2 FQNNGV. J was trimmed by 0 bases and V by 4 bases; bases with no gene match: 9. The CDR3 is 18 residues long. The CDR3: CASSYVPSGGSSYNEQFF. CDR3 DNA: TGTGCCAGCAGCTACGTCCCTAGCGGGGGAAGCTCCTACAATGAGCAGTTCTTC.

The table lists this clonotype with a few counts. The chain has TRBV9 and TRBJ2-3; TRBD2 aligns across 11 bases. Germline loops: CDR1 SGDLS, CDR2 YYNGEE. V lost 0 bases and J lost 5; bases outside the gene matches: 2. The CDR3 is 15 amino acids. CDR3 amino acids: CASSVGTSGRDTQYF. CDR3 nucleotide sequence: TGTGCCAGCAGCGTAGGGACTAGCGGGCGAGATACGCAGTATTTT.

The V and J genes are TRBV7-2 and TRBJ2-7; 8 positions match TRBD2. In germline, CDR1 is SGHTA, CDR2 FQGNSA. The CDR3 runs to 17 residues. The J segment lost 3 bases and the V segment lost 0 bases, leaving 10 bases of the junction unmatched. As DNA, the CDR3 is TGTGCCAGCAGCTTAGCGGGACTAGAAACGTTGATCTACGAGCAGTACTTC. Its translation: CASSLAGLETLIYEQYF.

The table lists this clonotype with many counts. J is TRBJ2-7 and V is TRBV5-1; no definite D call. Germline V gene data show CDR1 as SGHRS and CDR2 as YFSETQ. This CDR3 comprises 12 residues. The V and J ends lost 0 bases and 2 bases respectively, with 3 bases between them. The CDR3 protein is CASSLDTYEQYF. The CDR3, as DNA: TGCGCCAGCAGCTTGGACACCTACGAGCAGTACTTC.

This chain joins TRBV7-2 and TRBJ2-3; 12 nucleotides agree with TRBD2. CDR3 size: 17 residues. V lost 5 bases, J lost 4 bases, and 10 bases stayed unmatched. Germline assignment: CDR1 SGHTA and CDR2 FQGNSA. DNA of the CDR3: TGTGCCAGCAGCCTAGTGGCTAGCGGGAGGGGGTCAGATACGCAGTATTTT. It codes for CASSLVASGRGSDTQYF.

This CDR3 is CASSIGGRWNEQFF. CDR3 bases: TGTGCCAGTAGTATAGGGGGGAGATGGAATGAGCAGTTCTTC. The rearrangement uses TRBV19 and TRBJ2-1, with D perhaps given as TRBD1 or TRBD2 (5 bases each). CDR3 size: 14 residues. The V gene lost 1 base and the J gene lost 7 bases, with 11 bases spanning the gap. CDR1 is LNHDA, CDR2 SQIVND, per germline (reference sequence).

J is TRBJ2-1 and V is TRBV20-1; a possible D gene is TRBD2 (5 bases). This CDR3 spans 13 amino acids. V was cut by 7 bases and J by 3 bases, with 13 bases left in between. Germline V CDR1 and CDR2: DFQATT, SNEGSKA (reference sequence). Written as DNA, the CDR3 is TGCAGTGTAGGGAGTTTGAACTACAATGAGCAGTTCTTC. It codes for CSVGSLNYNEQFF.

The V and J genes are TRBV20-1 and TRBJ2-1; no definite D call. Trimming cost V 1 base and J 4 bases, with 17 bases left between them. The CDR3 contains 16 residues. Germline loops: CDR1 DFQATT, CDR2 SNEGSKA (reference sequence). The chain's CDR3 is CSARGRLAPHYNEQFF. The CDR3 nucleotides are TGCAGTGCTAGAGGGCGCTTGGCGCCCCATTACAATGAGCAGTTCTTC.

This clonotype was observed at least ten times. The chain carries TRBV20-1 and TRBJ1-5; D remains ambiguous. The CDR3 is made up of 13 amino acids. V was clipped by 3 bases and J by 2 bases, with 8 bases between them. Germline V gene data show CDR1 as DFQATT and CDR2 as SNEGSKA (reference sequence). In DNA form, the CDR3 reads TGCAGTGCTAGTACGGTGGGCAATCAGCCCCAGCATTTT. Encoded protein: CSASTVGNQPQHF.

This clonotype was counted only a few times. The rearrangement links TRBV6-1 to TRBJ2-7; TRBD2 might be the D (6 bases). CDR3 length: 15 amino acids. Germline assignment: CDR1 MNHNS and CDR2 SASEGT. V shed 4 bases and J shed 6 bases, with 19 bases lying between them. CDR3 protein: CASSGAAGTLGEQYF. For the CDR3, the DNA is TGTGCCAGCAGTGGGGCGGCGGGGACTTTGGGCGAGCAGTACTTC.

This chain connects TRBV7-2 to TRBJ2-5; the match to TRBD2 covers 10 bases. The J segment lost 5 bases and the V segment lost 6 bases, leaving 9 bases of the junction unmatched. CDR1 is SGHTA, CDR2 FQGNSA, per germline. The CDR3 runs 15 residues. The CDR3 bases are TGTGCCAGCAGAAGCCTAGCGGGAGTAGGGGAGACCCAGTACTTC. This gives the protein CASRSLAGVGETQYF.

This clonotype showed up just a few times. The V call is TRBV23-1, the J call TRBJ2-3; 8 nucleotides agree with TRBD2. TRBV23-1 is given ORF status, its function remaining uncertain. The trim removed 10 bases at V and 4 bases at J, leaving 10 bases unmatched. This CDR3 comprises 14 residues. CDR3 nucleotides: TGCGCCACTTACCGACGGGGGGGGGCAGATACGCAGTATTTT. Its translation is CATYRRGGADTQYF.

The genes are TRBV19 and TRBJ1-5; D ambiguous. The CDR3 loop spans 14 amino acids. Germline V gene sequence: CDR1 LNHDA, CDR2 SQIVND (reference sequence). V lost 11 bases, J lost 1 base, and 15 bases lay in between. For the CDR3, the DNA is TGTGCCCAACCATTGTGGACCAGCAATCAGCCCCAGCATTTT. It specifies CAQPLWTSNQPQHF.

The chain's CDR3 is CASSQSEVYGYTF. The CDR3 DNA reads TGTGCCAGCAGCCAATCAGAGGTCTATGGCTACACCTTC. The chain combines TRBV3-1 with TRBJ1-2; D is unresolved. Germline V gene sequence: CDR1 LGHDT, CDR2 YNNKEL (reference sequence). The ends were cut back, 2 bases at V and 4 bases at J, with 8 bases in the middle. CDR3 length: 13 amino acids.

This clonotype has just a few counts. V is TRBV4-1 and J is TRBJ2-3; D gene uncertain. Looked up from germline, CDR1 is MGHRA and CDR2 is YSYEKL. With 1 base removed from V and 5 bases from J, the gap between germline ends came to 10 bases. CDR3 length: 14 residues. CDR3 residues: CASSQVGSVDTQYF. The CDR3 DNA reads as TGCGCCAGCAGCCAAGTAGGATCGGTAGATACGCAGTATTTT.

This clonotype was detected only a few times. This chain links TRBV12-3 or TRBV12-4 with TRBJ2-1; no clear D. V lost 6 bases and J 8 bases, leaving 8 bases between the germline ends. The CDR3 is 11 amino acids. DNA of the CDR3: TGTGCCAGCAGCCCCGGGCATGAGCAGTTCTTC. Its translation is CASSPGHEQFF.